The 10 T cell receptor beta chains reported below all come from one sample, sequenced in a study of vaccination effects on CD4 cells after COVID-19. Isolating CD4+ T cells followed 9 to 11 days of culture. This person's SARS-CoV-2 infection, confirmed by PCR, occurred between March and December 2020. Vaccination of participants consisted of two doses of either the BNT162b2 or mRNA-1273 vaccine. These receptors are not linked to any known antigen. Assay used: immunoSEQ multiplex PCR; TCRdb lists only in-frame clones, some missing. The table includes around 44,000 clones, 76% detected once. The sample in question was CD4+ T cells from PBMCs cultured without peptide, obtained after COVID-19 vaccination. The receptors derive from a human donor who had a prior SARS-CoV-2 infection.

The V and J genes are TRBV5-6 and TRBJ2-7, with 7 bases lining up with TRBD1. Germline loops: CDR1 SGHDT, CDR2 YYEEEE. This CDR3 contains 17 residues. The V gene end was trimmed by 0 bases and the J gene end by 0 bases; junction bases not matched to a gene: 9. DNA of the CDR3: TGTGCCAGCAGCTTGGGCCCCCCGGGACAGCCCTCCTACGAGCAGTACTTC. It yields the protein CASSLGPPGQPSYEQYF.

This chain links TRBV5-1 with TRBJ1-4; D remains ambiguous. The germline V gene has CDR1 SGHRS and CDR2 YFSETQ. The CDR3 is made up of 19 amino acids. Trimming shortened V by 1 base and J by 2 bases, and 21 bases separated the two germline ends. The CDR3 here is CASSLSPRSGFPTNEKLFF. The CDR3 coding sequence is TGCGCCAGCAGCTTGTCCCCCCGAAGCGGTTTCCCCACTAATGAAAAACTGTTTTTT. The complete variable domain, with remaining parts taken from reference TRBV5-1 and TRBJ1-4, reads KAGVTQTPRYLIKTRGQQVTLSCSPISGHRSVSWYQQTPGQGLQFLFEYFSETQRNKGNFPGRFSGRQFSNSRSEMNVSTLELGDSALYLCASSLSPRSGFPTNEKLFFGSGTQLSVL.

The J gene is TRBJ2-1, the V gene TRBV18; the D gene is possibly TRBD1 (5 bases). V was clipped by 1 base and J by 7 bases, with 5 bases between them. CDR1 KGHSH and CDR2 LQKENI come from the germline V gene. The CDR3 spans 12 residues. The CDR3 here is CASSPQGNEQFF. The CDR3 bases are TGTGCCAGCTCACCACAGGGGAATGAGCAGTTCTTC. The complete variable domain, with remaining parts taken from reference TRBV18 and TRBJ2-1, reads NAGVMQNPRHLVRRRGQEARLRCSPMKGHSHVYWYRQLPEEGLKFMVYLQKENIIDESGMPKERFSAEFPKEGPSILRIQQVVRGDSAAYFCASSPQGNEQFFGPGTRLTVL.

V usage is TRBV3-1 (or the pseudogene TRBV3-2) and J usage is TRBJ1-1, with a weak D call TRBD1 (5 bases). The CDR3 covers 14 residues. Between the trimmed V and J ends, which lost 4 bases and 1 base, there was a span of 10 bases. Germline CDR1 reads LGHDT; CDR2 reads YNNKEL (reference sequence). The CDR3 DNA reads TGTGCCAGCAGCCTTGCGGGGGGGAACACTGAAGCTTTCTTT. It yields the protein CASSLAGGNTEAFF.

The V and J genes are TRBV2 and TRBJ1-4; 11 bases align to TRBD1. This CDR3 is 13 amino acids long. J was trimmed by 7 bases and V by 6 bases; bases with no gene match: 1. CDR1 SNHLY and CDR2 FYNNEI come from the germline V gene. The CDR3 region is CASRGQGGEKLFF. The CDR3 nucleotides are TGTGCCAGCAGGGGACAGGGGGGTGAAAAACTGTTTTTT.

The V gene is TRBV7-2, the J gene TRBJ1-6; no clear D gene. The CDR3 runs to 15 residues. Germline V gene sequence: CDR1 SGHTA, CDR2 FQGNSA. Trimming removed 0 bases at V and 0 bases at J, with 3 bases between. The CDR3 nucleotides are TGTGCCAGCAGCTTAGCGTTCTCCTATAATTCACCCCTCCACTTT. This encodes CASSLAFSYNSPLHF. The complete variable domain, with remaining parts taken from reference TRBV7-2 and TRBJ1-6, reads GAGVSQSPSNKVTEKGKDVELRCDPISGHTALYWYRQSLGQGLEFLIYFQGNSAPDKSGLPSDRFSAERTGGSVSTLTIQRTQQEDSAVYLCASSLAFSYNSPLHFGNGTRLTVT.

The chain has TRBV15 and TRBJ1-4, with TRBD1 matching over 9 bases. Per germline, CDR1 LNHNV and CDR2 YYDKDF (reference sequence). Losses at the gene ends were 4 bases for V and 13 bases for J; bases not matched to a gene: 13. The CDR3 contains 15 residues. CDR3 residues: CATSTKDRGNRRLFF. The CDR3 DNA follows: TGTGCCACCAGCACCAAGGACAGGGGAAATCGGAGACTGTTTTTT.

The chain uses TRBV7-2 and TRBJ2-1; D could derive from TRBD1 or TRBD2 (7 bases each). Germline CDR1 and CDR2: SGHTA and FQGNSA. This CDR3 comprises 16 residues. The ends were cut back, 6 bases at V and 4 bases at J, with 19 bases in the middle. The CDR3 nucleotides are TGTGCCAGCAGGCTAGGGAGGGCAGGGGGTTACAATGAGCAGTTCTTC. Amino acids: CASRLGRAGGYNEQFF.

This chain links TRBV10-3 with TRBJ2-7; 13 positions agree with TRBD2. Germline assignment: CDR1 ENHRY and CDR2 SYGVKD. The CDR3 contains 16 residues. The V segment lost 5 bases and the J segment 1 base; nucleotides outside the gene matches: 5. CDR3 loop: CAISRLAGGTSYEQYF. DNA of the CDR3: TGTGCCATCAGTAGACTAGCGGGGGGAACTTCCTACGAGCAGTACTTC.

The chain couples TRBV7-3 to TRBJ2-5; D uncertain. In germline, CDR1 is SGHTA, CDR2 FQGTGA. The V end lost 2 bases, the J end lost 0 bases, and 4 bases lay between the germline ends. The CDR3 is 13 amino acids. The CDR3 DNA sequence: TGTGCCAGCAGCTTATCTAACCAAGAGACCCAGTACTTC. Translating it yields CASSLSNQETQYF.